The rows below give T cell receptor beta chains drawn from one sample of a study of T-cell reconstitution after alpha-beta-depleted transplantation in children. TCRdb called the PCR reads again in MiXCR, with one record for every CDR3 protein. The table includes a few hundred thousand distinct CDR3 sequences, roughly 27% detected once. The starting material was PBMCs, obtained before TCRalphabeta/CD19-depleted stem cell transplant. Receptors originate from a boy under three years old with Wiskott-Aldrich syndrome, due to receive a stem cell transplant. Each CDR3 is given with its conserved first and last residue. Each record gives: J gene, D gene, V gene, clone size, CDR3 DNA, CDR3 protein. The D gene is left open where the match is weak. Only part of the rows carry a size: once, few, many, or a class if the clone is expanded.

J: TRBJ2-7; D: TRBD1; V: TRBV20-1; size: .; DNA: TGCAGTGCTAGACGGGAACAGGGGGCCAACGAGCAGTACTTC; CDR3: CSARREQGANEQYF
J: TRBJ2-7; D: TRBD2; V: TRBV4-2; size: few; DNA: TGTGCCAGCAGCCAAGATGCTAGCGGGCGTGGCTACGAGCAGTACTTC; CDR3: CASSQDASGRGYEQYF
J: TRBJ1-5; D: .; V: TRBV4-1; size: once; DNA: TGCGCCAGCAGCCCGCGTGTGGATCAGCCCCAGCATTTT; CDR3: CASSPRVDQPQHF
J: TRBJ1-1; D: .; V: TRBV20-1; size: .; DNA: TGCAGTGCTAGGAGCAGGATGAACACTGAAGCTTTCTTT; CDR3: CSARSRMNTEAFF
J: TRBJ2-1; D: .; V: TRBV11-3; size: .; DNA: TGTGCCAGCAGCTTAGATAGGGTCCATGAGCAGTTCTTC; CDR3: CASSLDRVHEQFF
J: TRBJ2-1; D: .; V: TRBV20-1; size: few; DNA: TGCAGTGCTAGTGTTCCCCCATGGCAGTTCTTC; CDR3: CSASVPPWQFF
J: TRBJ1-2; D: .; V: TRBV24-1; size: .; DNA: TGTGCCACCAGTAGAGGGATCAACTATGGCTACACCTTC; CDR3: CATSRGINYGYTF
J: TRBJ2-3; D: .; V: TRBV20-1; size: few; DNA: TGCAGTGCTAGAGACGGCAGGGCGATTTTAGATACGCAGTATTTT; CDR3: CSARDGRAILDTQYF
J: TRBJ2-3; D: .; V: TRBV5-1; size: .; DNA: TGCGCCAGCAGCTTGCTCCGCGGGATAAGGAGGGATACGCAGTATTTT; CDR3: CASSLLRGIRRDTQYF
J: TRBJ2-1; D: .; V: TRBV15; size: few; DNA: TGTGCCACCCGCCCAAGTGCGGAGACAGATGAGCAGTTCTTC; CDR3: CATRPSAETDEQFF
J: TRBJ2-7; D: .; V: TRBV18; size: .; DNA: TGTGCCAGCTCACCACCGCTGGGGGCCTACGAGCAGTACTTC; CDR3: CASSPPLGAYEQYF
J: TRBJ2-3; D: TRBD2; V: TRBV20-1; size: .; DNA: TGCAGTGCACAGGCCACTAGCGGGAACACAGATACGCAGTATTTT; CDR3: CSAQATSGNTDTQYF
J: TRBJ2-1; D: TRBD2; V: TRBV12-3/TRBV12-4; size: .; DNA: TGTGCCAGCAGTTCCCTTAGCGGGAGGGCCAGCAATGAGCAGTTCTTC; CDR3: CASSSLSGRASNEQFF
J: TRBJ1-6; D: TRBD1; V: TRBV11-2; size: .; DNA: TGTGCCAGCAGCTTAGGGACAGGGCGAAGCTCCTATAATTCACCCCTCCACTTT; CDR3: CASSLGTGRSSYNSPLHF
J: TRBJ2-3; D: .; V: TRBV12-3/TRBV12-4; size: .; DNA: TGTGCCAGCGCCCTATCGGGCTTCACAGATACGCAGTATTTT; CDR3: CASALSGFTDTQYF
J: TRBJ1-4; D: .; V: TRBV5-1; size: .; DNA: TGCGCCAGCAGCAGAGAAGACCCAACTAATGAAAAACTGTTTTTT; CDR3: CASSREDPTNEKLFF
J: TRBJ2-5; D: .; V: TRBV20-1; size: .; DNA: TGCAGTGCTAGTCCGCAGGGGGAGGGAGAGACCCAGTACTTC; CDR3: CSASPQGEGETQYF
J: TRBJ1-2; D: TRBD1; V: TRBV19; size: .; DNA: TGTGCCAGTAGTATTTCGACAGGGACTAATGGCTACACCTTC; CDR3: CASSISTGTNGYTF
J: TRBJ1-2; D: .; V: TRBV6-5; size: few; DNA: TGTGCCAGCAGTTACTCGACGGTAGCTAACTATGGCTACACCTTC; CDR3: CASSYSTVANYGYTF
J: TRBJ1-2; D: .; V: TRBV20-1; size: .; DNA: TGCAGTGCATCCCAGCTTAATTATGGCTACACCTTC; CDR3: CSASQLNYGYTF
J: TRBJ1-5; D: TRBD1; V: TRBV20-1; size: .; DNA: TGCAGTGCTGGACAGGGGAGCAATCAGCCCCAGCATTTT; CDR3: CSAGQGSNQPQHF
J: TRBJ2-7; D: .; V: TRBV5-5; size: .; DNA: TGTGCCAGCAGCTTGCAGGGGAAAACTGGCAAGCAGTACTTC; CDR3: CASSLQGKTGKQYF
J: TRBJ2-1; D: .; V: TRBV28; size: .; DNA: TGTGCCAGCAGTCCACCGGGCAGGGGCTACAATGAGCAGTTCTTC; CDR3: CASSPPGRGYNEQFF
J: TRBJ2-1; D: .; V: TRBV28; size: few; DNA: TGTGCCAGCAGTTTATGGCAGTTTAATGAGCAGTTCTTC; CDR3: CASSLWQFNEQFF
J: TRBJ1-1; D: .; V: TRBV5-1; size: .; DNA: TGCGCCAGCATCCCCTACGAGGGGAACACTGAAGCTTTCTTT; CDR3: CASIPYEGNTEAFF
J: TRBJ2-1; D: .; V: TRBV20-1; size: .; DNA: TGCAGTGCTAGAGCCCGGCGCGATGAGCAGTTCTTC; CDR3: CSARARRDEQFF
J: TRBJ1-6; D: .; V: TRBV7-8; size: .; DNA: TGTGCCAGCAGCTTATGGGGACCGGAGAGCTCCTATAATTCACCCCTCCACTTT; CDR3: CASSLWGPESSYNSPLHF
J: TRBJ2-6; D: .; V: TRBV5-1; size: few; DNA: TGCGCCAGCAGCTTGGAGGGGCCTGGGGCCAACGTCCTGACTTTC; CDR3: CASSLEGPGANVLTF
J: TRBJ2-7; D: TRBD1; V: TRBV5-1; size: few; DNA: TGCGCCAGCAGCCCCGGGACAGGGAGTTCCGAGCAGTACTTC; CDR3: CASSPGTGSSEQYF
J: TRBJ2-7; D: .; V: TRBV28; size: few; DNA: TGTGCCAGCAGTTTACGAATGGACAAGAAGTACGAGCAGTACTTC; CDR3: CASSLRMDKKYEQYF
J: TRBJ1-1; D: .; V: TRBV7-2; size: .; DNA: TGTGCCAGCAGCACTACCTCGGGGCTTACGAACACTGAAGCTTTCTTT; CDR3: CASSTTSGLTNTEAFF
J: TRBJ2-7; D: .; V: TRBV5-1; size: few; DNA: TGCGCCAGGATACTGGGACACTCCTACGAGCAGTACTTC; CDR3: CARILGHSYEQYF
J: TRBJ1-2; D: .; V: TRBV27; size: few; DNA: TGTGCCAGCAGTTCCCCGGACCCGAGGCGAGGCTACACCTTC; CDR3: CASSSPDPRRGYTF
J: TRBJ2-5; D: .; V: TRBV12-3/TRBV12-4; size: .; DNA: TGTGCCAGCTCCCCCATAGGGGATGGAGAAGAGACCCAGTACTTC; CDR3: CASSPIGDGEETQYF
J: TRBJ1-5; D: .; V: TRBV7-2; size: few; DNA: TGTGCCAGCAGCTTAGTGGCACTCAATCAGCCCCAGCATTTT; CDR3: CASSLVALNQPQHF
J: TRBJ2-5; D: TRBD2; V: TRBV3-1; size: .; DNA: TGTGCCAGCAGCCAAGAATTCCCTACCGGGACTAGCGGAGAGACCCAGTACTTC; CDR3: CASSQEFPTGTSGETQYF
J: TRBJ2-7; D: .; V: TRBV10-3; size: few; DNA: TGTGCCATCAGTGAGGTTAGCTACGAGCAGTACTTC; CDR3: CAISEVSYEQYF
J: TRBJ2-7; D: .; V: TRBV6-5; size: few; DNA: TGTGCCAGCAGTTACTCGGGTGAGCAGTACTTC; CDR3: CASSYSGEQYF
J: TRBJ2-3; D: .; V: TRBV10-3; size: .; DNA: TGTGCCATCAGTGAAGCTTATACGCAGTATTTT; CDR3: CAISEAYTQYF
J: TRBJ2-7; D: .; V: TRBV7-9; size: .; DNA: TGTGCCAGCAGCTTAGAAACGACGCGGATCTACGAGCAGTACTTC; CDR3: CASSLETTRIYEQYF
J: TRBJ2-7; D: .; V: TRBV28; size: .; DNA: TGTGCCAGCAGTTTAGGGTCGGGACTCAAATACGAGCAGTACTTC; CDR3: CASSLGSGLKYEQYF
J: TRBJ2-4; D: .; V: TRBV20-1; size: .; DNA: TGCAGTGCTAGAGGGTCAAATAAAAACATTCAGTACTTC; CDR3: CSARGSNKNIQYF
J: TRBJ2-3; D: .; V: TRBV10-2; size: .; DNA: TGCGCCAGCAGTGTTGGGGGAGATACGCAGTATTTT; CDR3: CASSVGGDTQYF
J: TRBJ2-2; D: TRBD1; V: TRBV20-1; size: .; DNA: TGCAGTGCTGGTACCGGGACAGCCAACACCGGGGAGCTGTTTTTT; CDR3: CSAGTGTANTGELFF
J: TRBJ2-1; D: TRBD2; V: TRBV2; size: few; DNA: TGTGCCAGCAGTGTTATAGCGGGAGGGGGCAATGAGCAGTTCTTC; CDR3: CASSVIAGGGNEQFF